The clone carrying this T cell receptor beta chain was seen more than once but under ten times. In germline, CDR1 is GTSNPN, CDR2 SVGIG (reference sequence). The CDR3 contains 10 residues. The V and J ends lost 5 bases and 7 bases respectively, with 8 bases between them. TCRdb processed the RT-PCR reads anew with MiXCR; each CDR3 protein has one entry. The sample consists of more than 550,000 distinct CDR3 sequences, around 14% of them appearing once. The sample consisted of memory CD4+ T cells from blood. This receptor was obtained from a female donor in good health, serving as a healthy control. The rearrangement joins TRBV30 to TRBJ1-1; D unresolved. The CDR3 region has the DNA TGTGCCTGGGGGAGACTTGAAGCTTTCTTT. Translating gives CAWGRLEAFF. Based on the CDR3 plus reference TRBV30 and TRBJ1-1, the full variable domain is SQTIHQWPATLVQPVGSPLSLECTVEGTSNPNLYWYRQAAGRGLQLLFYSVGIGQISSEVPQNLSASRPQDRQFILSSKKLLLSDSGFYLCAWGRLEAFFGQGTRLTVV.